One and the same sample provided the 22 T cell receptor beta chains below, sequenced in a study of blood T cell repertoires in COVID-19. Using immunoSEQ multiplex PCR, the repertoire was profiled, and TCRdb retains in-frame clones only, with some absent. The sample yields 80,000 to 100,000 clones, 82% seen once. Sample: peripheral blood. All receptors come from a man in his 70s with active or convalescent COVID-19.

The chain has TRBV7-2 and TRBJ2-5; D is ambiguous. The germline CDR1 and CDR2 sequences are SGHTA and FQGNSA. The V end lost 1 base, the J end lost 2 bases, and 5 bases lay between the germline ends. CDR3 size: 13 residues. In nucleotides, the CDR3 is TGTGCCAGCAGCTTAGGGCCACAAGAGACCCAGTACTTC. It specifies CASSLGPQETQYF.

The chain carries TRBV20-1 and TRBJ2-3; 11 bases map to TRBD2. J lost 4 bases, V lost 3 bases, and 9 bases had no gene match. This CDR3 spans 16 amino acids. Germline V gene data show CDR1 as DFQATT and CDR2 as SNEGSKA (reference sequence). The CDR3 sequence is CSASRVAGGPADTQYF. The CDR3 bases are TGCAGTGCTAGTAGGGTAGCGGGGGGGCCAGCAGATACGCAGTATTTT.

V and J are TRBV6-5 and TRBJ1-3; D call uncertain. Trimming stripped 0 bases from V and 0 bases from J, with 9 bases between. Looked up from germline, CDR1 is MNHEY and CDR2 is SVGAGI. The CDR3 totals 16 residues. CDR3: CASSYSRPHSGNTIYF. Written as DNA, the CDR3 is TGTGCCAGCAGTTACTCGAGGCCCCACTCTGGAAACACCATATATTTT.

The rearrangement uses TRBV13 and TRBJ2-3; 12 bases align to TRBD2. V was pared by 3 bases and J by 0 bases, with 4 bases of the junction left unmatched. The CDR3 covers 17 residues. Germline CDR1 is PRHDT and CDR2 is FYEKMQ (reference sequence). CDR3 residues: CASSFRTSGASTDTQYF. In DNA form, the CDR3 reads TGTGCCAGCAGCTTTCGGACTAGCGGGGCTAGCACAGATACGCAGTATTTT. Based on the CDR3 plus reference TRBV13 and TRBJ2-3, the full variable domain is AAGVIQSPRHLIKEKRETATLKCYPIPRHDTVYWYQQGPGQDPQFLISFYEKMQSDKGSIPDRFSAQQFSDYHSELNMSSLELGDSALYFCASSFRTSGASTDTQYFGPGTRLTVL.

This chain connects TRBV12-3 or TRBV12-4 to TRBJ2-1; D is perhaps TRBD2 (5 bases). The CDR3 runs 13 residues. Between the trimmed V and J ends, which lost 6 bases and 6 bases, there was a span of 12 bases. The CDR3 loop is CASSLLGINEQFF. CDR3 DNA sequence: TGTGCCAGCAGCCTACTAGGAATCAATGAGCAGTTCTTC.

This clone is a singleton in its sample. V is TRBV5-6 and J is TRBJ2-2; 8 bases line up with TRBD2. J was trimmed by 7 bases and V by 2 bases; bases with no gene match: 10. Per the germline V gene, CDR1 is SGHDT and CDR2 is YYEEEE. There are 16 residues in the CDR3. The CDR3 region is CASSLGTGGPSGELFF. DNA for the CDR3: TGTGCCAGCAGCTTAGGGACGGGGGGGCCCAGCGGGGAGCTGTTTTTT. Supplemented by reference TRBV5-6 and TRBJ2-2, the full variable domain reads DAGVTQSPTHLIKTRGQQVTLRCSPKSGHDTVSWYQQALGQGPQFIFQYYEEEERQRGNFPDRFSGHQFPNYSSELNVNALLLGDSALYLCASSLGTGGPSGELFFGEGSRLTVL.

This clone was observed a single time. V gene TRBV11-2 combines with J gene TRBJ1-3; 7 nucleotides align to TRBD1. V dropped 9 bases and J dropped 0; count of bases not matched to a gene: 5. Germline CDR1 reads SGHAT; CDR2 reads FQNNGV. CDR3 size: 14 residues. This chain's CDR3 is CASYRGSSGNTIYF. The CDR3 nucleotides read TGTGCCAGTTACAGGGGCAGCTCTGGAAACACCATATATTTT.

The rearrangement uses TRBV28 and TRBJ2-7; 7 bases line up with TRBD1. The junction had 9 bases not matched to a gene; V was cut back by 7 bases and J by 0 bases. CDR1 MDHEN and CDR2 SYDVKM come from the germline V gene. This CDR3 is built from 15 residues. This CDR3 reads CASIPTGANSYEQYF. CDR3 bases: TGTGCCAGCATCCCCACAGGGGCAAACTCCTACGAGCAGTACTTC. Complete variable domain (other parts from reference TRBV28 and TRBJ2-7): DVKVTQSSRYLVKRTGEKVFLECVQDMDHENMFWYRQDPGLGLRLIYFSYDVKMKEKGDIPEGYSVSREKKERFSLILESASTNQTSMYLCASIPTGANSYEQYFGPGTRLTVT.

This clone was seen once. The rearrangement uses TRBV7-2 and TRBJ2-3; D is unclear. The CDR3 runs 15 residues. The germline V gene has CDR1 SGHTA and CDR2 FQGNSA. With 2 bases removed from V and 0 bases from J, the gap between germline ends came to 9 bases. The CDR3 DNA reads TGTGCCAGCAGCTTAATTCGGTCTAGCACAGATACGCAGTATTTT. Its translation is CASSLIRSSTDTQYF.

This rearrangement joins TRBV29-1 to TRBJ2-4; D is uncertain. Trimming cost V 7 bases and J 0 bases, with 13 bases left between them. CDR3 length: 14 residues. The V gene's germline CDR1 is SQVTM and CDR2 ANQGSEA. In nucleotides, the CDR3 is TGCAGCGCCTCAGATTCTCTAGCCAAAAACATTCAGTACTTC. This translates into CSASDSLAKNIQYF.

V gene TRBV7-8 combines with J gene TRBJ2-7; D remains ambiguous. V was cut by 6 bases and J by 3 bases, with 18 bases left in between. Germline CDR1 reads SGHVS; CDR2 reads FQNEAQ. This CDR3 is built from 15 residues. CDR3 region: CASSSKPRLDYEQYF. The CDR3 nucleotides read TGTGCCAGCAGTTCCAAACCGAGGTTGGACTACGAGCAGTACTTC.

This sequence joins TRBV28 and TRBJ2-5; D possibly corresponds to TRBD1 (6 bases). V was pared by 4 bases and J by 4 bases, with 13 bases between. Germline V gene data show CDR1 as MDHEN and CDR2 as SYDVKM. This CDR3 comprises 14 residues. Written as DNA, the CDR3 is TGTGCCAGCAGTTCTGGACAGACGCGAGAGACCCAGTACTTC. Its protein product is CASSSGQTRETQYF.

This clone appeared once. The chain uses TRBV11-2 and TRBJ2-7, with D possibly TRBD1 on 6 matching bases. This CDR3 contains 15 residues. The germline V and J ends were trimmed by 3 bases and 2 bases, with 14 bases remaining between them. Germline lookup yields CDR1 SGHAT and CDR2 FQNNGV. The CDR3 here is CASSLKVAGAYEQYF. The DNA for the CDR3 is TGTGCCAGCAGCTTGAAAGTGGCAGGGGCCTACGAGCAGTACTTC.

This chain links TRBV9 with TRBJ1-1; D is possibly TRBD1 (5 bases). Per germline, CDR1 SGDLS and CDR2 YYNGEE. Trimming removed 0 bases from V and 5 bases from J, with 14 bases in between. The CDR3 sequence is 15 residues long. The CDR3 DNA sequence: TGTGCCAGCAGCGTAGCTCCGGTAGGGGAAACTGAAGCTTTCTTT. Protein: CASSVAPVGETEAFF. Combining the CDR3 with reference TRBV9 and TRBJ1-1 gives the whole variable domain DSGVTQTPKHLITATGQRVTLRCSPRSGDLSVYWYQQSLDQGLQFLIQYYNGEERAKGNILERFSAQQFPDLHSELNLSSLELGDSALYFCASSVAPVGETEAFFGQGTRLTVV.

The chain recombines TRBV4-1 with TRBJ1-4; D possibly corresponds to TRBD1 (6 bases). Trimming took off 3 bases at V and 7 bases at J, with 18 bases between the two ends. Germline-derived CDR1 and CDR2 are MGHRA and YSYEKL. This CDR3 has 16 amino acids. For the CDR3, the DNA is TGCGCCAGCAGCCAGGGGGCTGCCGGGCCTGGTGAAAAACTGTTTTTT. Its protein is CASSQGAAGPGEKLFF.

This rearrangement joins TRBV7-2 to TRBJ1-5, with D possibly being TRBD1 (5 bases). In germline, CDR1 is SGHTA, CDR2 FQGNSA. Trimming removed 4 bases from V and 7 bases from J, with 11 bases in between. The CDR3 loop spans 13 amino acids. The CDR3 spells CASSSIGGQPQHF. CDR3 coding DNA: TGTGCCAGCAGCTCCATCGGGGGGCAGCCCCAGCATTTT.

Note on this clone: This sample also contains other DNA sequences that code for the same CDR3. This sequence joins TRBV6-5 and TRBJ2-7; 8 bases are shared with TRBD2. The V and J ends lost 6 bases and 4 bases, in that order; junction bases with no gene match: 11. The CDR3 runs to 15 residues. CDR1 is MNHEY, CDR2 SVGAGI, per germline. The CDR3 spells CASSYGTGGPYEQYF. The CDR3 DNA sequence: TGTGCCAGCAGCTACGGGACGGGGGGGCCGTACGAGCAGTACTTC.

A remark on this clone: Germline is not matched at one junction end, which may reflect a read error. V usage is TRBV12-3 or TRBV12-4 and J usage is TRBJ2-3, with D possibly being TRBD1 (5 bases). The CDR3 runs to 12 residues. The CDR3 region has the DNA TGTGCCGGCAGGGCGACAGTGGATACGCAGTATTTT. Amino acid sequence: CAGRATVDTQYF.

V gene TRBV5-1 combines with J gene TRBJ2-3; 8 bases match TRBD2. Germline V gene data show CDR1 as SGHRS and CDR2 as YFSETQ. The trim removed 4 bases at V and 2 bases at J, leaving 6 bases unmatched. The CDR3 totals 15 residues. CDR3 bases: TGCGCCAGCAGCCCCGGGAGGGGGGCCACAGATACGCAGTATTTT. Its protein product is CASSPGRGATDTQYF.

The chain recombines TRBV15 with TRBJ2-5; a possible D gene is TRBD2 (5 bases). V was clipped by 3 bases and J by 4 bases, with 12 bases between them. Germline V CDR1 and CDR2: LNHNV, YYDKDF (reference sequence). This CDR3 is built from 14 residues. CDR3 in amino acids: CATSRMTEGETQYF. CDR3 bases: TGTGCCACCAGCAGGATGACCGAGGGAGAGACCCAGTACTTC.

This sequence joins TRBV2 and TRBJ2-1, with 8 bases identical to TRBD1. Germline assignment: CDR1 SNHLY and CDR2 FYNNEI. Losses at the gene ends were 6 bases for V and 2 bases for J; bases not matched to a gene: 6. The CDR3 extends over 15 amino acids. CDR3 in DNA: TGTGCCAGCAGCGGTTCGGGACAGGCCTACAATGAGCAGTTCTTC. Its protein product is CASSGSGQAYNEQFF.

This clone was detected a few times. The chain employs TRBV5-5 and TRBJ2-2, with 7 bases lining up with TRBD2. Germline V gives CDR1 SGHKS, CDR2 YYEKEE (reference sequence). With V trimmed by 1 base and J by 7 bases, 10 bases remained unmatched. The CDR3 is made up of 16 amino acids. CDR3 nucleotides: TGTGCCAGCAGCTTGCCAAGACTAGCTCGGGGCGGGGAGCTGTTTTTT. The encoded protein is CASSLPRLARGGELFF.